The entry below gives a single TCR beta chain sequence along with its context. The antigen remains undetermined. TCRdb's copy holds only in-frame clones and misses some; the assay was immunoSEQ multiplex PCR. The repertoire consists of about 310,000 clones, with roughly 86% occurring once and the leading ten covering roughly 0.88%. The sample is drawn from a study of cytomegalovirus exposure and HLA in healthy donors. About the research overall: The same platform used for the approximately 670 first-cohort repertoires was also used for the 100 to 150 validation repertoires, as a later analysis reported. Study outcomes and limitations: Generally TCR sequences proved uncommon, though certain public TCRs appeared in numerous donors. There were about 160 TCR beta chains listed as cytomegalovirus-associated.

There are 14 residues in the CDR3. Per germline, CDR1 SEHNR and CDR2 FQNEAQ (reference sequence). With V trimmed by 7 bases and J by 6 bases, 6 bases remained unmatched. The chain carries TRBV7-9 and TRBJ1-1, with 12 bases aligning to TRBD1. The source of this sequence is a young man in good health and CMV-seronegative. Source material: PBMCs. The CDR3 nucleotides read TGTGCCAGCAAACCGGGACAGGGGGCCTCTGAAGCTTTCTTT. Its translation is CASKPGQGASEAFF.